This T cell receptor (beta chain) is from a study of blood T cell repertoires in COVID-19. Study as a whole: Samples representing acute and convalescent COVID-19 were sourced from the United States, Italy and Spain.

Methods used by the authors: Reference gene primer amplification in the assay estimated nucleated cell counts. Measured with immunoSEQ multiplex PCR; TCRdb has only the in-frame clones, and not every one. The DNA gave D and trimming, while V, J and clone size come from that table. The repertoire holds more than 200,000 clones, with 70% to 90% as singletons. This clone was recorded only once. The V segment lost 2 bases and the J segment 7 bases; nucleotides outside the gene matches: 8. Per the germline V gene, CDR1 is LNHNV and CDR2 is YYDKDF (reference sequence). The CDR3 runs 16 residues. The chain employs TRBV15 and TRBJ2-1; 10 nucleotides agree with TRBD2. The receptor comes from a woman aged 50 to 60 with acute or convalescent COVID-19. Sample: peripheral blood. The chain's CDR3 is CATSRTSGRASNEQFF. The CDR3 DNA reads TGTGCCACCAGCAGAACCAGCGGGAGGGCCTCGAATGAGCAGTTCTTC.